The 18 T cell receptor beta chains below come from one sample, sequenced in a study of regulatory T cells. Antigens of these TCRs are unknown. General study findings and limits: Hydrophobic residues at CDR3 positions 6 and 7 were enriched in conventional CD4+ T cells of CD3G-deficient patients.

The primer mix had 52 TRBV and 13 TRBJ primers. The protocol was immunoSEQ multiplex PCR, while the TCRdb copy is restricted to in-frame clones and leaves out a portion. The data hold roughly 23,000 clones, with about 88% observed a single time. Input material: conventional CD4+ T cells sorted from blood. All receptors come from a child aged 5-17 years with CD3G deficiency.

This chain links TRBV19 with TRBJ1-1; 7 bases are a match to TRBD1. Germline values: CDR1 LNHDA, CDR2 SQIVND (reference sequence). The CDR3 loop spans 12 amino acids. Germline trimming cut 4 bases from V and 9 bases from J; bases unmatched to any gene: 5. The CDR3 loop is CASSTRQGKAFF. CDR3 coding DNA: TGTGCCAGTAGTACCCGACAGGGAAAAGCTTTCTTT.

The chain joins TRBV19 to TRBJ1-2, with D maybe TRBD1 (5 bases). CDR1 is LNHDA, CDR2 SQIVND, per germline (reference sequence). Deletions cut 5 bases from V and 4 bases from J, with 11 bases between. The CDR3 runs to 13 residues. Here the CDR3 reads CASSGRAGYGYTF. In DNA, the CDR3 is TGTGCCAGTAGTGGCAGGGCCGGCTATGGCTACACCTTC.

The rearrangement joins TRBV5-1 to TRBJ2-1, with 7 positions matching TRBD2. The junction had 7 bases not matched to a gene; V was cut back by 5 bases and J by 2 bases. The CDR3 runs to 15 residues. The V gene's germline CDR1 is SGHRS and CDR2 YFSETQ. CDR3 protein: CASSAGLLTYNEQFF. CDR3 bases: TGCGCCAGCAGTGCGGGACTACTAACCTACAATGAGCAGTTCTTC. The full variable domain, its missing parts supplied by reference TRBV5-1 and TRBJ2-1, is KAGVTQTPRYLIKTRGQQVTLSCSPISGHRSVSWYQQTPGQGLQFLFEYFSETQRNKGNFPGRFSGRQFSNSRSEMNVSTLELGDSALYLCASSAGLLTYNEQFFGPGTRLTVL.

The V and J genes are TRBV5-1 and TRBJ2-1, with D maybe TRBD2 (6 bases). Germline CDR1 reads SGHRS; CDR2 reads YFSETQ. Trimming pared 6 bases from V and 3 bases from J, leaving 16 bases between. The length of the CDR3 is 15 residues. The CDR3 here is CASTISGEIYNEQFF. In DNA, the CDR3 is TGCGCCAGCACCATTAGCGGAGAAATCTACAATGAGCAGTTCTTC.

The chain joins TRBV5-1 to TRBJ2-1; D gene ambiguous. CDR3 size: 14 residues. The germline V and J ends were trimmed by 2 bases and 0 bases, with 6 bases remaining between them. Per the germline V gene, CDR1 is SGHRS and CDR2 is YFSETQ. The CDR3 sequence is CASSFGDSYNEQFF. As DNA, the CDR3 is TGCGCCAGCAGCTTTGGGGACTCCTACAATGAGCAGTTCTTC.

The chain joins TRBV6-1 to TRBJ2-7; D gene ambiguous. This CDR3 has 12 amino acids. CDR1 and CDR2 from the germline V gene are MNHNS and SASEGT. V shed 5 bases and J shed 3 bases, with 8 bases lying between them. CDR3 sequence reads: CASSQVRYEQYF. Written as DNA, the CDR3 is TGTGCCAGCAGTCAGGTCCGCTACGAGCAGTACTTC.

The gene calls are TRBV28 and TRBJ2-7; 8 bases line up with TRBD1. The CDR3 covers 14 residues. V was pared by 8 bases and J by 3 bases, with 9 bases of the junction left unmatched. The germline V gene encodes CDR1 MDHEN and CDR2 SYDVKM. The CDR3 region is CASSAGTGRYEQYF. The CDR3 bases are TGTGCCAGCTCTGCCGGGACAGGTCGCTACGAGCAGTACTTC.

This rearrangement joins TRBV28 to TRBJ2-7; TRBD2 matches at 8 bases. The CDR3 runs 15 residues. Trimming at V came to 7 bases and at J to 5 bases, leaving 13 bases not matched to a gene. CDR1 MDHEN and CDR2 SYDVKM come from the germline V gene. The CDR3 DNA follows: TGTGCCAGCAAACCGGGGGGCGGGAGGACGAACGAGCAGTACTTC. This sequence encodes CASKPGGGRTNEQYF.

The V call is TRBV28, the J call TRBJ2-3; TRBD2 matches at 11 bases. The CDR3 loop spans 16 amino acids. The junction had 7 bases not matched to a gene; V was cut back by 5 bases and J by 3 bases. From germline, CDR1 is MDHEN and CDR2 SYDVKM. The CDR3 spells CASSPSGRTGTDTQYF. CDR3 in DNA: TGTGCCAGCAGTCCTAGCGGGAGGACAGGGACAGATACGCAGTATTTT.

The CDR3 loop reads CASSKGLAGGETQYF. In nucleotides, the CDR3 is TGTGCCAGCAGCAAGGGACTAGCGGGAGGGGAGACCCAGTACTTC. The chain joins TRBV13 to TRBJ2-5; 16 bases match TRBD2. Trimming at V came to 5 bases and at J to 5 bases, leaving 2 bases not matched to a gene. Germline V gene lookup returns CDR1 PRHDT and CDR2 FYEKMQ (reference sequence). The CDR3 consists of 15 residues.

This clone was observed a few times. Other DNA sequences in the sample encode the same CDR3. As DNA, the CDR3 is TGTGCCAGCAGCTTAGAGACAGAGCAGTTCTTC. Its translation: CASSLETEQFF. The V gene is TRBV7-9, the J gene TRBJ2-1; D not certain. V was clipped by 1 base and J by 10 bases, with 5 bases between them. The CDR3 consists of 11 residues. Germline V CDR1 and CDR2: SEHNR, FQNEAQ (reference sequence).

About this clone: The CDR3 ends on some other residue instead of the conserved phenylalanine or tryptophan, so this is likely a read error. It is unclear where the CDR3 begins or ends on the DNA, so no DNA is shown, and the CDR3 is as TCRdb lists it. The chain has TRBV11-3 and TRBJ1-1. Both ends counted, the CDR3 spans 9 residues. Per the germline V gene, CDR1 is SGHNT and CDR2 is YENEEA. This CDR3 reads CASSLDRLS.

The DNA of the CDR3 is TGCAGTGCCATCATCACAGATACGCAGTATTTT. It specifies CSAIITDTQYF. The rearrangement uses TRBV20-1 and TRBJ2-3; the D is unclear. CDR1 is DFQATT and CDR2 is SNEGSKA in the germline V gene (reference sequence). The CDR3 extends over 11 amino acids. V lost 6 bases to trimming and J lost 2 bases, with 6 bases between them.

The CDR3 nucleotides are TGTGCCAGCAGTTTGTTTAGAAGCGGCCCCACCCTGGGGGAGCAGTACTTC. This translates into CASSLFRSGPTLGEQYF. The chain carries TRBV28 and TRBJ2-7, with a tentative D call TRBD2 (5 bases). Deletions cut 3 bases from V and 7 bases from J, with 25 bases between. The CDR3 runs 17 residues. Germline loops: CDR1 MDHEN, CDR2 SYDVKM.

The rearrangement links TRBV18 to TRBJ2-3; TRBD1 aligns across 8 bases. This CDR3 is 14 amino acids long. J lost 4 bases, V lost 4 bases, and 4 bases had no gene match. CDR1 and CDR2 from the germline V gene are KGHSH and LQKENI. CDR3 loop: CASSQDRGPDTQYF. The DNA of the CDR3 is TGTGCCAGCTCACAAGACAGGGGCCCAGATACGCAGTATTTT.

The chain uses TRBV7-9 and TRBJ1-2; D unresolved. The CDR3 is 12 amino acids. Trimming removed 5 bases from V and 4 bases from J, with 8 bases in between. Germline V gives CDR1 SEHNR, CDR2 FQNEAQ (reference sequence). CDR3 in DNA: TGTGCCAGCAGCCCCGGACCCTATGGCTACACCTTC. This sequence encodes CASSPGPYGYTF.

The J gene is TRBJ2-2, the V gene TRBV28; D is perhaps TRBD1 (6 bases). Germline CDR1 reads MDHEN; CDR2 reads SYDVKM. The ends were cut back, 5 bases at V and 1 base at J, with 14 bases in the middle. The CDR3 totals 16 residues. CDR3 sequence: CASSRRDIGNTGELFF. The CDR3 DNA reads TGTGCCAGCAGTCGCCGGGACATAGGGAACACCGGGGAGCTGTTTTTT. The variable domain in full, completed from reference TRBV28 and TRBJ2-2, reads DVKVTQSSRYLVKRTGEKVFLECVQDMDHENMFWYRQDPGLGLRLIYFSYDVKMKEKGDIPEGYSVSREKKERFSLILESASTNQTSMYLCASSRRDIGNTGELFFGEGSRLTVL.

V usage is TRBV6-1 and J usage is TRBJ2-7; tentative D call: TRBD1 (6 bases). Trimming cost V 6 bases and J 4 bases, with 13 bases left between them. CDR3 length: 13 amino acids. Germline values: CDR1 MNHNS, CDR2 SASEGT. In DNA, the CDR3 is TGTGCCAGCAGGAACAGGGATAAATACGAGCAGTACTTC. The encoded protein is CASRNRDKYEQYF.